One sample yielded the 16 T cell receptor beta chains listed below, sequenced in a study of OX40 agonist ivuxolimab in advanced cancers. The protocol was immunoSEQ multiplex PCR, while the TCRdb copy is restricted to in-frame clones and leaves out a portion. The top ten hold roughly 2.8% of the sample, which has about 78,000 clones, roughly 92% seen once. Sequencing used CD4+ or CD8+ T cells sorted from blood, obtained in a trial of the OX40 agonist ivuxolimab. The receptors shown here come from an adult with an advanced solid tumor such as melanoma, head and neck, liver or kidney cancer.

The rearrangement joins TRBV9 to TRBJ2-2; the D is unclear. The CDR3 contains 13 residues. The V end was cut by 1 base, the J end by 8 bases, with 9 bases between. The germline gives CDR1 SGDLS, CDR2 YYNGEE. For the CDR3, the DNA is TGTGCCAGCAGCGTATTAGCCTCTGGGGAGCTGTTTTTT. Its translation: CASSVLASGELFF.

This chain uses TRBV6-1 with TRBJ1-4, with TRBD1 identical over 9 bases. Germline loops: CDR1 MNHNS, CDR2 SASEGT. The CDR3 length is 15 residues. The V segment lost 5 bases and the J segment 6 bases; nucleotides outside the gene matches: 7. CDR3 loop: CASSIQGAKDEKLFF. The CDR3 DNA is TGTGCCAGCAGTATACAGGGGGCTAAGGATGAAAAACTGTTTTTT.

The chain joins TRBV7-8 to TRBJ1-5; possible D gene TRBD1, 5 bases. Germline V CDR1 and CDR2: SGHVS, FQNEAQ. The CDR3 has 12 residues. V lost 4 bases and J lost 11, with 12 bases in between. The CDR3 DNA sequence: TGTGCCAGCAGCTCGGCCCAGGGAGCCCAGCATTTT. Protein sequence: CASSSAQGAQHF. The complete variable domain, with remaining parts taken from reference TRBV7-8 and TRBJ1-5, reads GAGVSQSPRYKVAKRGQDVALRCDPISGHVSLFWYQQALGQGPEFLTYFQNEAQLDKSGLPSDRFFAERPEGSVSTLKIQRTQQEDSAVYLCASSSAQGAQHFGDGTRLSIL.

The gene calls are TRBV2 and TRBJ2-3; 7 nucleotides agree with TRBD2. Germline values: CDR1 SNHLY, CDR2 FYNNEI. The V segment lost 4 bases and the J segment 6 bases; nucleotides outside the gene matches: 4. The CDR3 consists of 13 residues. This chain's CDR3 is CASSVTSADTQYF. The CDR3 bases are TGTGCCAGCAGTGTCACTAGCGCTGATACGCAGTATTTT.

The rearrangement uses TRBV5-1 and TRBJ2-5; the match to TRBD2 covers 12 bases. The CDR3 runs 15 residues. V shed 4 bases and J 4 bases; nucleotides not matched to a gene: 5. Germline CDR1 reads SGHRS; CDR2 reads YFSETQ. The CDR3 reads CASSTLAGGGETQYF. The CDR3 DNA reads TGCGCCAGCAGCACCCTAGCGGGAGGGGGAGAGACCCAGTACTTC.

The table lists this clone with a few counts. CDR3 nucleotide sequence: TGTGCCAGCTCACCCGGGAGCGGCGGGGGGGCCGACTACAATGAGCAGTTCTTC. Amino acid sequence: CASSPGSGGGADYNEQFF. J is TRBJ2-1 and V is TRBV18; 9 bases are shared with TRBD2. Germline-derived CDR1 and CDR2 are KGHSH and LQKENI. J gave up 3 bases and V 3 bases, and 12 bases lay outside the gene matches. The CDR3 is 18 amino acids.

CDR3 protein: CASSAGLAGYNEQFF. The CDR3 nucleotides read TGTGCCAGCAGCGCGGGACTAGCGGGCTACAATGAGCAGTTCTTC. The rearrangement links TRBV7-9 to TRBJ2-1; 12 bases are a match to TRBD2. The germline gives CDR1 SEHNR, CDR2 FQNEAQ (reference sequence). V lost 5 bases and J lost 3; bases outside the gene matches: 2. The CDR3 is 15 residues long.

The chain is built from TRBV19 and TRBJ1-2; D unclear. Per the germline V gene, CDR1 is LNHDA and CDR2 is SQIVND (reference sequence). Trimming left V 1 base short and J 8 bases short, with 17 bases between. CDR3 length: 15 residues. The CDR3 nucleotides are TGTGCCAGTAGTATAGGGACCGACCCAAGTTGGGGCTACACCTTC. Its translation: CASSIGTDPSWGYTF. Based on the CDR3 plus reference TRBV19 and TRBJ1-2, the full variable domain is DGGITQSPKYLFRKEGQNVTLSCEQNLNHDAMYWYRQDPGQGLRLIYYSQIVNDFQKGDIAEGYSVSREKKESFPLTVTSAQKNPTAFYLCASSIGTDPSWGYTFGSGTRLTVV.

The J gene is TRBJ1-1, the V gene TRBV2; a possible D gene is TRBD1 (5 bases). Germline CDR1 reads SNHLY; CDR2 reads FYNNEI. The CDR3 consists of 15 residues. Trimming pared 2 bases from V and 1 base from J, leaving 11 bases between. The CDR3 DNA follows: TGTGCCAGCAGTGAAAGAGGGGAGGGGAACACTGAAGCTTTCTTT. The encoded protein is CASSERGEGNTEAFF.

The chain links TRBV18 to TRBJ2-3, with TRBD1 as a possible D gene (5 bases). V was trimmed by 4 bases and J by 5 bases, leaving 16 bases between them. The CDR3 runs to 15 residues. Germline V CDR1 and CDR2: KGHSH, LQKENI. The CDR3 spells CASSLARESGDTQYF. The CDR3 nucleotides read TGTGCCAGCTCACTCGCCAGGGAATCGGGAGATACGCAGTATTTT.

The gene calls are TRBV7-9 and TRBJ2-1; tentatively, D is TRBD1 or TRBD2 (6 bases each). V lost 1 base and J lost 9, with 16 bases in between. The V gene's germline CDR1 is SEHNR and CDR2 FQNEAQ (reference sequence). CDR3 size: 15 residues. This chain's CDR3 is CASSLERRGASEQFF. The CDR3 DNA reads as TGTGCCAGCAGCTTAGAACGGAGGGGGGCAAGTGAGCAGTTCTTC.

The J gene is TRBJ1-5, the V gene TRBV5-6, with 8 bases lining up with TRBD1. The CDR3 sequence is 15 residues long. V lost 3 bases and J lost 3; bases outside the gene matches: 5. In germline, CDR1 is SGHDT, CDR2 YYEEEE. The CDR3 DNA follows: TGTGCCAGCAGCTGGGGACAGGCGTACAATCAGCCCCAGCATTTT. Residues: CASSWGQAYNQPQHF.

The chain uses TRBV7-5 and TRBJ2-1; the listed D gene, TRBD2, was not tested against the DNA. TRBV7-5 is a documented pseudogene. The CDR3 has 15 amino acids. The CDR3, as DNA: TGTGCCAGAAGCTCCTCGGGGGGGCCGTACAATGAGCAGTTCTTC. Its translation is CARSSSGGPYNEQFF.

J is TRBJ1-5 and V is TRBV19, with TRBD1 matching 8 bases. The junction had 11 bases not matched to a gene; V was cut back by 7 bases and J by 0 bases. The CDR3 sequence is 17 residues long. Germline V gene lookup returns CDR1 LNHDA and CDR2 SQIVND (reference sequence). The CDR3 spells CASNAPGGTFSNQPQHF. The DNA for the CDR3 is TGTGCCAGTAACGCGCCAGGGGGCACATTTAGCAATCAGCCCCAGCATTTT.

The sample holds a few counts of this clone. The V and J genes are TRBV5-4 and TRBJ1-5; D is ambiguous. Germline V gene lookup returns CDR1 SGHNT and CDR2 YYREEE (reference sequence). CDR3 length: 15 amino acids. V was pared by 4 bases and J by 0 bases, with 11 bases between. For the CDR3, the DNA is TGTGCCAGCAGCCCCAATCCTTATAGCAATCAGCCCCAGCATTTT. Translated, it gives CASSPNPYSNQPQHF.

V and J are TRBV28 and TRBJ1-2, with D possibly being TRBD1 (6 bases). Trimming took 8 bases from V and 4 from J, leaving 17 bases between them. Germline V CDR1 and CDR2: MDHEN, SYDVKM. The CDR3 sequence is 14 residues long. The CDR3 region has the DNA TGTGCCAGCTCCCAGGACAGCATTACCTATGGCTACACCTTC. Its protein product is CASSQDSITYGYTF.